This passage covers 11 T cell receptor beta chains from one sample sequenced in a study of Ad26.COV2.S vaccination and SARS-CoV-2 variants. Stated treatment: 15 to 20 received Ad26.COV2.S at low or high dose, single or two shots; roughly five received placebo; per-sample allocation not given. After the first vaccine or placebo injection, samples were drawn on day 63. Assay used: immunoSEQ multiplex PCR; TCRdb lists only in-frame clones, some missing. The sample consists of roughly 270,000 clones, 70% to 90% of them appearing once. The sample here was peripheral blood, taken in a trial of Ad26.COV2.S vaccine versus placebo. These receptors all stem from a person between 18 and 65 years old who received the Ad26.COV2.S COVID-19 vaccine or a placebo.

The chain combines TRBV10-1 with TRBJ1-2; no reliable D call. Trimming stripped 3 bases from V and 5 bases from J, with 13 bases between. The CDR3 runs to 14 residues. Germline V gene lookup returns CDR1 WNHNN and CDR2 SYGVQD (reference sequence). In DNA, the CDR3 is TGCGCCAGCAGTGATCGGCAGGATCTATATGGCTACACCTTC. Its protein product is CASSDRQDLYGYTF.

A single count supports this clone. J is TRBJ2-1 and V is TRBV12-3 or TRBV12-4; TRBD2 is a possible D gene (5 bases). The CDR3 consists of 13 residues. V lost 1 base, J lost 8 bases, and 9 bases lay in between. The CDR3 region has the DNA TGTGCCAGCAGTTTAGGCCTTAGCGATGAGCAGTTCTTC. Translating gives CASSLGLSDEQFF.

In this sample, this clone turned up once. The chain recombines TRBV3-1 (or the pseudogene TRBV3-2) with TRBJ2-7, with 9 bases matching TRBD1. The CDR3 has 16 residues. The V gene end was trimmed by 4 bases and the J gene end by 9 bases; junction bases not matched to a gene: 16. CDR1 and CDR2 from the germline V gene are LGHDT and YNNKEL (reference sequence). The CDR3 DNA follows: TGTGCCAGCAGCCCAAGATTTACAGGGGGCAGGGTAGGGCAGTACTTC. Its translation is CASSPRFTGGRVGQYF.

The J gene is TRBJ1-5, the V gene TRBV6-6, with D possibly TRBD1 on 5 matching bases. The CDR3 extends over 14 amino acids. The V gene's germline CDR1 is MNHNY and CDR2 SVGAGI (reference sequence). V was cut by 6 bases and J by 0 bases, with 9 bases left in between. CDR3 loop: CASSTTGSNQPQHF. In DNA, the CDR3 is TGTGCCAGCAGCACCACAGGTAGCAATCAGCCCCAGCATTTT.

As DNA, the CDR3 is TGTGCCAGCAGCACACTGACAGGGAAAATCGACTATGGCTACACCTTC. Amino acid sequence: CASSTLTGKIDYGYTF. The rearrangement links TRBV9 to TRBJ1-2, with TRBD1 identical over 7 bases. Losses at the gene ends were 4 bases for V and 3 bases for J; bases not matched to a gene: 12. Germline V gene lookup returns CDR1 SGDLS and CDR2 YYNGEE. The CDR3 is made up of 16 amino acids. The full variable domain, completed using reference TRBV9 and TRBJ1-2, is DSGVTQTPKHLITATGQRVTLRCSPRSGDLSVYWYQQSLDQGLQFLIQYYNGEERAKGNILERFSAQQFPDLHSELNLSSLELGDSALYFCASSTLTGKIDYGYTFGSGTRLTVV.

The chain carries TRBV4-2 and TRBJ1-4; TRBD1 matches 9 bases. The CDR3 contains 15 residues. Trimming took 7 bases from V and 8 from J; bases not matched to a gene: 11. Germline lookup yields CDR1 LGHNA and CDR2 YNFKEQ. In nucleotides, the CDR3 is TGTGCCAGCAAACGACAGGGGGAGGTGGTAGAAAAACTGTTTTTT. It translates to CASKRQGEVVEKLFF.

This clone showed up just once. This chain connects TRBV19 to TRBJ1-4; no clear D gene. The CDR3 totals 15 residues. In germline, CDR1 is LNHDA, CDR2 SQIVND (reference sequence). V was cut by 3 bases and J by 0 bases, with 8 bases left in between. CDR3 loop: CASSIKPATNEKLFF. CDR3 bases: TGTGCCAGTAGTATTAAACCTGCAACTAATGAAAAACTGTTTTTT.

CDR3 bases: TGTGCCAGTAGTTCGGGCTGGATCACAGATACGCAGTATTTT. Its translation: CASSSGWITDTQYF. The J gene is TRBJ2-3, the V gene TRBV19; D is unclear. V was cut by 5 bases and J by 2 bases, with 11 bases left in between. The CDR3 length is 14 residues. CDR1 and CDR2 (germline): LNHDA, SQIVND (reference sequence).

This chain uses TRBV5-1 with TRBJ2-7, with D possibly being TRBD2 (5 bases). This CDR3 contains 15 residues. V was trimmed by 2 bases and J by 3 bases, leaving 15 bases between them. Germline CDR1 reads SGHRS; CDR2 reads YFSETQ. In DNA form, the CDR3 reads TGCGCCAGCAGCTTTTCTGAGGGTTGGGGCTACGAGCAGTACTTC. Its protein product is CASSFSEGWGYEQYF.

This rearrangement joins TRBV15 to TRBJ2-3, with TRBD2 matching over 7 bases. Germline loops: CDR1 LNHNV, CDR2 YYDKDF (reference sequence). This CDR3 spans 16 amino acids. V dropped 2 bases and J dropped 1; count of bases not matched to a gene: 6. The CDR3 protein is CATSRKSGERTDTQYF. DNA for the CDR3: TGTGCCACCAGCAGAAAGAGCGGGGAGCGCACAGATACGCAGTATTTT. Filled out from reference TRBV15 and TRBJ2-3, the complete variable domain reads DAMVIQNPRYQVTQFGKPVTLSCSQTLNHNVMYWYQQKSSQAPKLLFHYYDKDFNNEADTPDNFQSRRPNTSFCFLDIRSPGLGDTAMYLCATSRKSGERTDTQYFGPGTRLTVL.

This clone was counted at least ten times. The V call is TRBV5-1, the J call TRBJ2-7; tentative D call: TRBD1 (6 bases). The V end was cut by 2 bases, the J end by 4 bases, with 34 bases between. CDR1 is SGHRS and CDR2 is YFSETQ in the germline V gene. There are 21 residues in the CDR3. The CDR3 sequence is CASSFSPRLNVDRGYFYEQYF. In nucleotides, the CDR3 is TGCGCCAGCAGCTTTTCCCCGAGGTTAAATGTCGATAGGGGGTACTTTTACGAGCAGTACTTC.